The text below deals with one T cell receptor (beta chain). Its antigen remains unidentified. The data are from a study of radiotherapy plus CTLA-4 blockade in lung cancer. Study at large: Objective responses were recorded in 15% to 20% of patients, with disease control recorded in about 30%. Study-wide results and caveats: Blood-borne expansion of tumor-derived TCR clones followed radiotherapy plus ipilimumab. Early blood T cell clone dynamics, with interferon-beta, were reported to best predict response.

The V and J ends lost 8 bases and 1 base, in that order; junction bases with no gene match: 7. Germline loops: CDR1 LNHDA, CDR2 SQIVND (reference sequence). The CDR3 totals 14 residues. Profiling relied on immunoSEQ multiplex PCR, and the TCRdb table lists in-frame clones only, not all of them. Of some 60,000 clones listed, around 80% are singletons. V and J are TRBV19 and TRBJ1-1; 7 bases line up with TRBD1. The sequence was collected from a human donor with non-small cell lung cancer who had a partial response to radiotherapy plus ipilimumab. The material sequenced was peripheral blood, taken from a patient treated with radiotherapy plus ipilimumab. The CDR3 DNA reads as TGTGCCAGTCGTACAACAGGGGCGAACACTGAAGCTTTCTTT. This translates into CASRTTGANTEAFF.